The rows below give T cell receptor beta chains drawn from one sample of a study of CD8+ T cells in alopecia areata. TCRdb's copy holds only in-frame clones and misses some; the assay was immunoSEQ multiplex PCR. The table shows 190,000 or so clones, with under 60% occurring only once. The material sequenced was CD8+ T cells sorted from blood, taken at week 24, from a patient treated with tofacitinib. The receptors were sampled from a human donor with alopecia areata. The CDR3 runs from the conserved cysteine through the conserved F or W. The D gene is left open where the match is weak. The size of a clone is reported for some rows only, either as once, few or many, or as a class for expanded clones.

J: TRBJ2-3
size: many
D: TRBD2
V: TRBV9
CDR3: CASSGSGTATDTQYF
DNA: TGTGCCAGCAGCGGTAGCGGGACTGCGACAGATACGCAGTATTTT

J: TRBJ1-2
size: .
D: .
V: TRBV29-1
CDR3: CSVESGGHTF
DNA: TGCAGCGTTGAGAGTGGCGGTCACACCTTC

J: TRBJ1-4
size: .
D: TRBD1
V: TRBV7-9
CDR3: CASQGVNEKLFF
DNA: TGTGCCAGCCAGGGGGTTAATGAAAAACTGTTTTTT

J: TRBJ1-1
size: .
D: .
V: TRBV30
CDR3: CAWSVIGGSSTEAFF
DNA: TGTGCCTGGAGTGTAATAGGTGGGTCGAGCACTGAAGCTTTCTTT

J: TRBJ1-2
size: few
D: .
V: TRBV15
CDR3: CATSRDGGNYGYTF
DNA: TGTGCCACCAGCAGAGACGGAGGAAACTATGGCTACACCTTC

J: TRBJ2-1
size: few
D: .
V: TRBV29-1
CDR3: CSVGGNEQFF
DNA: TGCAGCGTTGGAGGGAATGAGCAGTTCTTC

J: TRBJ1-1
size: .
D: TRBD1
V: TRBV14
CDR3: CASSHGPGQGVIGTEAFF
DNA: TGTGCCAGCAGCCACGGGCCGGGACAGGGTGTAATTGGGACTGAAGCTTTCTTT

J: TRBJ1-5
size: few
D: TRBD1
V: TRBV5-6
CDR3: CASSDGTAGQPQHF
DNA: TGTGCCAGCAGCGACGGGACAGCGGGTCAGCCCCAGCATTTT

J: TRBJ2-7
size: .
D: TRBD1
V: TRBV11-3
CDR3: CASSPWTGRDEQYF
DNA: TGTGCCAGCAGCCCCTGGACAGGGAGAGACGAGCAGTACTTC

J: TRBJ2-7
size: .
D: .
V: TRBV6-1
CDR3: CASSEFPGSSYEQYF
DNA: TGTGCCAGCAGTGAATTCCCAGGGTCCTCCTACGAGCAGTACTTC

J: TRBJ1-5
size: .
D: .
V: TRBV2
CDR3: CASSNGGQPQHF
DNA: TGTGCCAGCAGTAATGGAGGTCAGCCCCAGCATTTT

J: TRBJ2-3
size: .
D: TRBD2
V: TRBV5-6
CDR3: CASSSLFGLAGVGDTQYF
DNA: TGTGCCAGCAGCTCCCTCTTTGGACTAGCGGGGGTTGGAGATACGCAGTATTTT

J: TRBJ1-5
size: .
D: .
V: TRBV7-6
CDR3: CASSLGGAPHQPQHF
DNA: TGTGCCAGCAGCTTAGGGGGGGCCCCACATCAGCCCCAGCATTTT

J: TRBJ1-2
size: .
D: TRBD1
V: TRBV14
CDR3: CASSPPGQGAWYGYTF
DNA: TGTGCCAGCAGCCCTCCCGGACAGGGGGCCTGGTATGGCTACACCTTC

J: TRBJ1-2
size: .
D: .
V: TRBV7-9
CDR3: CASGGFGGYTF
DNA: TGTGCCAGCGGGGGTTTTGGTGGCTACACCTTC

J: TRBJ1-1
size: once
D: .
V: TRBV19
CDR3: CASQAVNTEAFF
DNA: TGTGCCAGCCAGGCAGTGAACACTGAAGCTTTCTTT